A selection of T cell receptor beta chains follows, all from one sample in a study of T cell responses to AZD1222 COVID-19 vaccine. The method was immunoSEQ multiplex PCR; TCRdb's version includes in-frame clones alone and lacks a portion of them. In the table there are some 110,000 clones, roughly 85% of which are singletons. The material was peripheral blood, obtained 28 days after the second AZD1222 dose. The origin of the receptors is an adult who received the AZD1222 COVID-19 vaccine. CDR3s include the opening cysteine and the closing phenylalanine or tryptophan. The order of the fields is V gene, D gene, CDR3 protein. D genes are given only for firm matches.

V gene: TRBV18
D gene: TRBD1
CDR3 protein: CASSPPGQGLTGELFF

V gene: TRBV5-1
D gene: NA
CDR3 protein: CASSHEKPSGNTIYF

V gene: TRBV19
D gene: TRBD2
CDR3 protein: CASSSPKAGGYHEQFF

V gene: TRBV5-1
D gene: TRBD1
CDR3 protein: CASGQGVVATNEKLFF

V gene: TRBV18
D gene: TRBD1
CDR3 protein: CASSLDRGRTEAFF

V gene: TRBV28
D gene: NA
CDR3 protein: CASSGDGYYSNQPQHF

V gene: TRBV5-1
D gene: TRBD1
CDR3 protein: CASSRGVTGVNSMNTEAFF

V gene: TRBV6-5
D gene: NA
CDR3 protein: CASSYFGGDRETQYF

V gene: TRBV5-6
D gene: NA
CDR3 protein: CASSRDASYEQYF

V gene: TRBV19
D gene: NA
CDR3 protein: CASSITLRDASPLHF

V gene: TRBV7-9
D gene: NA
CDR3 protein: CASSSLGGGPNEQFF

V gene: TRBV19
D gene: TRBD1
CDR3 protein: CASSLGRPGQGARQPQHF

V gene: TRBV5-4
D gene: NA
CDR3 protein: CASSRTGDQTQYF

V gene: TRBV7-2
D gene: TRBD1
CDR3 protein: CASRMTGITEAFF

V gene: TRBV27
D gene: NA
CDR3 protein: CASSLQGPGELFF

V gene: TRBV6-5
D gene: NA
CDR3 protein: CASSYSGGVGTGELFF

V gene: TRBV7-2
D gene: TRBD1
CDR3 protein: CASSRTGQENEKLFF

V gene: TRBV27
D gene: NA
CDR3 protein: CASSTGRTRDFYGYTF

V gene: TRBV6-5
D gene: NA
CDR3 protein: CASSYSAGIGSPLHF

V gene: TRBV18
D gene: TRBD1
CDR3 protein: CASSPEQGGLNTEAFF

V gene: TRBV27
D gene: NA
CDR3 protein: CASSLSRGDYEQYF

V gene: TRBV6-4
D gene: NA
CDR3 protein: CASSDEYRNTGELFF

V gene: TRBV5-5
D gene: NA
CDR3 protein: CASSLLLQSSGNTIYF

V gene: TRBV19
D gene: NA
CDR3 protein: CASSLRVGSGDRNEQYF

V gene: TRBV4-2
D gene: NA
CDR3 protein: CASSHPGNNEQFF

V gene: TRBV14
D gene: NA
CDR3 protein: CASSQAGRRSYNSPLHF

V gene: TRBV6-1
D gene: NA
CDR3 protein: CASSESQDAYGYTF

V gene: TRBV28
D gene: TRBD1
CDR3 protein: CASSSGTGEGYTF

V gene: TRBV6-5
D gene: TRBD1
CDR3 protein: CASSPRTGRYYGYTF

V gene: TRBV6-1
D gene: NA
CDR3 protein: CASSEGVGSWQPQHF

V gene: TRBV5-4
D gene: TRBD1
CDR3 protein: CASAKQGDNSPLHF

V gene: TRBV2
D gene: NA
CDR3 protein: CASSLGGGGNTIYF

V gene: TRBV3-1/TRBV3-2
D gene: NA
CDR3 protein: CASSQDLGVYEQYF

V gene: TRBV10-3
D gene: TRBD1
CDR3 protein: CAISHGDRAIGAEAFF

V gene: TRBV7-8
D gene: NA
CDR3 protein: CASSYTSSYEQYF

V gene: TRBV19
D gene: TRBD1
CDR3 protein: CASMGQGTSGNTIYF

V gene: TRBV27
D gene: NA
CDR3 protein: CASSLKGYNQPQHF

V gene: TRBV9
D gene: TRBD1
CDR3 protein: CASSTQGQGGSPLHF

V gene: TRBV2
D gene: NA
CDR3 protein: CASSQGSTDTQYF

V gene: TRBV7-2
D gene: NA
CDR3 protein: CASSFDSNEQFF

V gene: TRBV2
D gene: TRBD1
CDR3 protein: CASSGQGESPLHF

V gene: TRBV2
D gene: NA
CDR3 protein: CASSEETPQYF

V gene: TRBV30
D gene: NA
CDR3 protein: CASNPQGGGSNSPLHF

V gene: TRBV3-1/TRBV3-2
D gene: NA
CDR3 protein: CASSQGAQGNTIYF

V gene: TRBV2
D gene: NA
CDR3 protein: CASSASGTDTQYF

V gene: TRBV6-2/TRBV6-3
D gene: NA
CDR3 protein: CASSEGSPEAFF

V gene: TRBV2
D gene: NA
CDR3 protein: CASSVQGSTEAFF

V gene: TRBV19
D gene: TRBD1
CDR3 protein: CASSSRGPGANVLTF

V gene: TRBV12-3/TRBV12-4
D gene: TRBD1
CDR3 protein: CASREVTGYRYTF

V gene: TRBV5-1
D gene: NA
CDR3 protein: CASSLGGGNQPQHF

V gene: TRBV6-5
D gene: NA
CDR3 protein: CASSYVRSGTQQYF

V gene: TRBV27
D gene: TRBD1
CDR3 protein: CASSLGQGLYGYTF

V gene: TRBV7-2
D gene: TRBD2
CDR3 protein: CASSSDPAGPDTQYF

V gene: TRBV19
D gene: TRBD1
CDR3 protein: CASSSGTGGGQPQHF

V gene: TRBV9
D gene: NA
CDR3 protein: CASSVNSPSAEQYF